These T cell receptor beta chains were read from a single sample in a study of blood T cell repertoires in COVID-19. The data were produced by immunoSEQ multiplex PCR, yet TCRdb's version contains in-frame clones alone and is incomplete. The table records approximately 210,000 clones, roughly 86% of them present only once. The sequencing sample was made of peripheral blood. The source is a woman aged 70-85 years with active or convalescent COVID-19. Each CDR3 is given with its conserved first and last residue. Each record gives: D gene, V gene, clone size, J gene, CDR3 protein, CDR3 DNA. A D gene is named only where the DNA matches it firmly. Rows may omit the clone size; those that give it use once, few, many or a size class.

TRBD2	TRBV5-1	.	TRBJ2-2	CASSRTSVTNTGELFF	TGCGCCAGCAGCCGGACTAGCGTGACGAACACCGGGGAGCTGTTTTTT
TRBD1	TRBV5-5	.	TRBJ1-5	CASARGTASNQPQHF	TGTGCCAGCGCCCGCGGGACAGCTAGCAATCAGCCCCAGCATTTT
TRBD2	TRBV9	.	TRBJ2-3	CASSSRGGGPPDTQYF	TGTGCCAGCAGCTCCCGGGGGGGTGGCCCGCCGGATACGCAGTATTTT
TRBD1	TRBV5-1	.	TRBJ2-7	CASSPGQGHYEQYF	TGCGCCAGCAGCCCCGGACAGGGGCACTACGAGCAGTACTTC
.	TRBV30	.	TRBJ1-5	CAWSDGHANQPQHF	TGTGCCTGGAGTGATGGACACGCCAATCAGCCCCAGCATTTT
.	TRBV18	.	TRBJ1-1	CASSPGSKSRANTEAFF	TGTGCCAGCTCACCGGGATCGAAATCCAGGGCGAACACTGAAGCTTTCTTT
TRBD2	TRBV5-1	.	TRBJ2-3	CASKPLAGEALRSDTQYF	TGCGCCAGCAAGCCCCTAGCGGGAGAAGCCCTAAGGTCAGATACGCAGTATTTT
.	TRBV2	.	TRBJ2-3	CASSVKPDTQYF	TGTGCCAGTTCGGTCAAGCCAGATACGCAGTATTTT
.	TRBV9	.	TRBJ2-1	CASSVGRSHNEQFF	TGTGCCAGCAGCGTAGGGCGGAGTCACAATGAGCAGTTCTTC
TRBD2	TRBV13	.	TRBJ2-3	CASSPDLLAGEVDTQYF	TGTGCCAGCAGCCCAGACTTACTAGCGGGAGAGGTAGATACGCAGTATTTT
TRBD2	TRBV4-1	.	TRBJ2-1	CASSRDYDEQFF	TGCGCCAGCAGCCGGGACTACGATGAGCAGTTCTTC
TRBD1	TRBV5-5	once	TRBJ1-3	CASSLVTGVLGNTIYF	TGTGCCAGCAGCTTAGTTACAGGGGTCCTTGGAAACACCATATATTTT
TRBD1	TRBV6-2/TRBV6-3	.	TRBJ1-5	CASSPPPGQGESQPQHF	TGTGCCAGCAGCCCTCCTCCCGGACAGGGCGAAAGTCAGCCCCAGCATTTT
.	TRBV7-2	many	TRBJ2-2	CASSASWRTENTGELFF	TGTGCCAGCAGCGCTAGCTGGAGGACAGAGAACACCGGGGAGCTGTTTTTT
TRBD1	TRBV5-1	.	TRBJ2-7	CASSPLTGFGEQYF	TGCGCCAGCAGCCCCTTGACAGGGTTCGGCGAGCAGTACTTC
TRBD1	TRBV29-1	.	TRBJ1-2	CSVEAPGQAYYGYTF	TGCAGCGTTGAAGCCCCGGGACAGGCCTACTATGGCTACACCTTC
TRBD1	TRBV7-9	.	TRBJ1-2	CASSSQGALNYGYTF	TGTGCCAGCAGCTCACAGGGGGCGCTTAACTATGGCTACACCTTC
.	TRBV7-7	.	TRBJ2-7	CASSLEAGYEQYF	TGTGCCAGCAGCTTAGAGGCGGGGTACGAGCAGTACTTC
TRBD2	TRBV3-1/TRBV3-2	.	TRBJ2-5	CASSLGTSGSFETQYF	TGTGCCAGCAGCCTTGGGACTAGCGGGAGCTTTGAGACCCAGTACTTC
TRBD1	TRBV5-1	.	TRBJ1-2	CASSPGQGYYGYTF	TGCGCCAGCAGCCCGGGACAGGGGTACTATGGCTACACCTTC
.	TRBV4-1	.	TRBJ2-2	CASSQDVDRLTGELFF	TGCGCCAGCAGCCAAGATGTGGACAGACTTACCGGGGAGCTGTTTTTT
TRBD2	TRBV9	once	TRBJ2-3	CASTQGGSGRSIDTQYF	TGTGCCAGCACCCAAGGGGGTAGCGGGAGAAGTATAGATACGCAGTATTTT
.	TRBV4-2	.	TRBJ2-5	CASSQDSRNQETQYF	TGTGCCAGCAGCCAAGATTCGCGGAACCAAGAGACCCAGTACTTC
.	TRBV6-1	.	TRBJ1-2	CASSEGQGQGYTF	TGTGCCAGCAGTGAGGGGCAGGGACAAGGCTACACCTTC
.	TRBV27	.	TRBJ1-2	CASSLFWKGDGYTF	TGTGCCAGCAGTTTGTTCTGGAAGGGGGATGGCTACACCTTC
.	TRBV10-3	.	TRBJ1-5	CAIRGGDQPQHF	TGTGCCATCAGGGGTGGAGATCAGCCCCAGCATTTT
TRBD1	TRBV4-1	.	TRBJ2-3	CASSHPNRGGLSLAQYF	TGCGCCAGCAGCCATCCAAACAGGGGCGGCTTGTCACTTGCGCAGTATTTT
.	TRBV28	.	TRBJ2-7	CASTSSRPYEQYF	TGTGCCAGCACCTCAAGCCGTCCTTACGAGCAGTACTTC
.	TRBV6-5	.	TRBJ2-2	CASSQGTGELFF	TGTGCCAGCAGTCAGGGGACCGGGGAGCTGTTTTTT
.	TRBV19	.	TRBJ2-1	CASTSTPFF	TGTGCCAGCACCTCCACACCGTTCTTC
TRBD1	TRBV15	.	TRBJ2-5	CATSRGPTGGLETQYF	TGTGCCACCAGCAGAGGTCCCACAGGGGGTTTAGAGACCCAGTACTTC
.	TRBV21-1	few	TRBJ2-7	CASSKEGTCFSYEQYF	TGTGCCAGCAGCAAAGAAGGGACTTGCTTCTCCTACGAGCAGTACTTC
TRBD2	TRBV6-5	.	TRBJ2-7	CASSYVAGEDEQYF	TGTGCCAGCAGTTACGTTGCGGGAGAGGACGAGCAGTACTTC
.	TRBV5-6	.	TRBJ2-1	CASSLAGHNEQFF	TGTGCCAGCAGCTTGGCAGGGCATAATGAGCAGTTCTTC
TRBD1	TRBV7-3	.	TRBJ2-3	CASSPYRGDTQYF	TGTGCCAGCAGTCCTTACAGGGGAGATACGCAGTATTTT
.	TRBV14	.	TRBJ2-3	CASSQGGADTQYF	TGTGCCAGCAGCCAAGGGGGAGCAGATACGCAGTATTTT
.	TRBV10-3	.	TRBJ2-7	CAISAAGRPYEQYF	TGTGCCATCAGTGCTGCGGGACGACCCTACGAGCAGTACTTC
.	TRBV15	once	TRBJ2-1	CATSSAGASEIYNEQFF	TGTGCCACCAGCAGCGCCGGCGCTAGCGAGATCTACAATGAGCAGTTCTTC
TRBD2	TRBV5-4	.	TRBJ2-1	CASSLAASGVYNEQFF	TGTGCCAGCAGCTTGGCCGCTAGCGGTGTATACAATGAGCAGTTCTTC
TRBD2	TRBV5-1	.	TRBJ2-1	CASSLSPGREGDEQFF	TGCGCCAGCAGCTTGAGCCCGGGACGGGAGGGGGATGAGCAGTTCTTC
.	TRBV7-9	.	TRBJ2-7	CASSPLGASEQYF	TGTGCCAGCAGCCCTTTGGGGGCGAGCGAGCAGTACTTC
TRBD1	TRBV11-2	.	TRBJ1-6	CASSLVGDRRNSPLHF	TGTGCCAGCAGCTTAGTTGGGGACAGACGAAATTCACCCCTCCACTTT
TRBD2	TRBV27	.	TRBJ2-1	CASSLTSGRANEQFF	TGTGCCAGCAGTTTGACTAGCGGGAGGGCGAATGAGCAGTTCTTC
.	TRBV6-6	.	TRBJ2-3	CASSYSRSTDTQYF	TGTGCCAGCAGTTACTCTCGGTCCACAGATACGCAGTATTTT
TRBD1	TRBV30	.	TRBJ2-3	CAWSVWDRLTDTQYF	TGTGCCTGGAGTGTATGGGACAGACTCACAGATACGCAGTATTTT
.	TRBV3-1/TRBV3-2	.	TRBJ1-5	CASSRGGGINQPQHF	TGTGCCAGCAGCCGCGGGGGAGGGATCAATCAGCCCCAGCATTTT
.	TRBV5-1	.	TRBJ1-1	CASNLAVNTEAFF	TGCGCCAGCAATTTGGCGGTGAACACTGAAGCTTTCTTT
TRBD2	TRBV7-9	.	TRBJ2-1	CASSSPGLAGLFSYNEQFF	TGTGCCAGCAGTTCTCCGGGACTAGCGGGGTTATTCTCCTACAATGAGCAGTTCTTC
.	TRBV5-5	.	TRBJ2-1	CASSLKSDNEQFF	TGTGCCAGCAGCTTGAAATCCGACAATGAGCAGTTCTTC
TRBD2	TRBV5-1	.	TRBJ2-1	CASGGTSGLDEQFF	TGCGCCAGCGGCGGGACTAGCGGGCTCGATGAGCAGTTCTTC
TRBD1	TRBV6-5	few	TRBJ1-2	CASSPGTGYIRGYTF	TGTGCCAGCAGCCCCGGGACAGGGTACATACGTGGCTACACCTTC
.	TRBV30	.	TRBJ2-7	CAWSGQVLYEQYF	TGTGCCTGGAGTGGGCAGGTCCTCTACGAGCAGTACTTC
TRBD2	TRBV29-1	.	TRBJ2-5	CSVVGRVGETQYF	TGCAGCGTTGTAGGGAGGGTTGGGGAGACCCAGTACTTC
TRBD1	TRBV7-7	.	TRBJ1-1	CASSLDRGTEAFF	TGTGCCAGCAGCTTAGACAGGGGGACTGAAGCTTTCTTT
TRBD1	TRBV4-1	.	TRBJ1-2	CASSPRTGEAHYGYTF	TGCGCCAGCAGCCCACGGACAGGGGAAGCCCACTATGGCTACACCTTC
TRBD2	TRBV9	.	TRBJ2-1	CASSDRGLVNNEQFF	TGTGCCAGCAGCGACCGGGGACTAGTGAACAATGAGCAGTTCTTC
TRBD2	TRBV19	.	TRBJ2-1	CASSWTSGRKYNEQFF	TGTGCCAGTAGTTGGACTAGCGGGAGAAAATACAATGAGCAGTTCTTC
TRBD2	TRBV5-1	.	TRBJ2-1	CASSSTSGSAHNEQFF	TGCGCCAGCAGCAGTACTAGCGGGAGTGCGCACAATGAGCAGTTCTTC
.	TRBV9	few	TRBJ2-2	CASRPGQAGELFF	TGTGCCAGCAGACCTGGACAAGCCGGGGAGCTGTTTTTT